This TCR beta chain was identified during a study of blood T cell repertoires in COVID-19. CDR1 and CDR2 (germline): SEHNR, FQNEAQ (reference sequence). Trimming cost V 5 bases and J 4 bases, with 20 bases left between them. This CDR3 is 16 amino acids long. Clones were sequenced by immunoSEQ multiplex PCR, and TCRdb holds only the in-frame ones, with some missing. The repertoire holds about 240,000 clones, with about 86% as singletons. This sequence originates from a woman aged 40 to 49 with acute COVID-19. The J gene is TRBJ1-2, the V gene TRBV7-9; TRBD1 is a possible D gene (6 bases). Input material: PBMCs or T cells enriched from blood (not recorded which). The CDR3 region has the DNA TGTGCCAGCAGCCCCACCCGGGACACATCCCTCTATGGCTACACCTTC. Translated, it gives CASSPTRDTSLYGYTF.